The clone carrying this T cell receptor (beta chain) occurred a few times. This record comes from a study of T cell responses to AZD1222 COVID-19 vaccine. Doses given second, at about 4 or about 12 weeks, were pooled. Only in-frame clones appear in the TCRdb table, and some are missing; sequencing was by immunoSEQ multiplex PCR. The table has about 130,000 clones, 80% to 95% seen once; the top ten hold 0.9% to 1.3%. V was pared by 2 bases and J by 2 bases, with 9 bases of the junction left unmatched. CDR3 length equals 17 residues. CDR1 and CDR2 from the germline V gene are SGDLS and YYNGEE. The source of this sequence is an adult who received the AZD1222 COVID-19 vaccine. The J gene is TRBJ2-3, the V gene TRBV9, with 9 bases lining up with TRBD2. The sequenced sample was peripheral blood, obtained 28 days after the second AZD1222 dose. CDR3 bases: TGTGCCAGCAGCGTGGATAGCGGGGGAGCCTCCACAGATACGCAGTATTTT. Amino acid sequence: CASSVDSGGASTDTQYF. Combining the CDR3 with reference TRBV9 and TRBJ2-3 gives the whole variable domain DSGVTQTPKHLITATGQRVTLRCSPRSGDLSVYWYQQSLDQGLQFLIQYYNGEERAKGNILERFSAQQFPDLHSELNLSSLELGDSALYFCASSVDSGGASTDTQYFGPGTRLTVL.